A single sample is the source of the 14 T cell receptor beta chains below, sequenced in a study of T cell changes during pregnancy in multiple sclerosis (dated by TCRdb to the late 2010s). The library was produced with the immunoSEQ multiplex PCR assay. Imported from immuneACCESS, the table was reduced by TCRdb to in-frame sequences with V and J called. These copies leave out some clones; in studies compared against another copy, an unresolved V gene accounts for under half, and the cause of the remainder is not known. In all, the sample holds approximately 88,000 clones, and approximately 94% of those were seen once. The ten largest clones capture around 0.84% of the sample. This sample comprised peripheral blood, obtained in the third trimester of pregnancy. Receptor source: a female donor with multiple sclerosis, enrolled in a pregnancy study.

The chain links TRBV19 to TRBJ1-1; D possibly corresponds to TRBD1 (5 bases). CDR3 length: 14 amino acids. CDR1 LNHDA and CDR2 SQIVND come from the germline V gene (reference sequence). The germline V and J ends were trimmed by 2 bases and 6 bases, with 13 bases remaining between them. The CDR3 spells CASSITGSDPEAFF. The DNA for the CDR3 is TGTGCCAGTAGTATAACAGGCTCAGACCCTGAAGCTTTCTTT.

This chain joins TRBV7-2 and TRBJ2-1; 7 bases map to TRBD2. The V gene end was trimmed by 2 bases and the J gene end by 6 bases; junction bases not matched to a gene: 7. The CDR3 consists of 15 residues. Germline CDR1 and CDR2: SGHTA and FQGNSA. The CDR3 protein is CASSLWGGVGNEQFF. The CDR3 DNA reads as TGTGCCAGCAGCTTATGGGGAGGGGTGGGCAATGAGCAGTTCTTC.

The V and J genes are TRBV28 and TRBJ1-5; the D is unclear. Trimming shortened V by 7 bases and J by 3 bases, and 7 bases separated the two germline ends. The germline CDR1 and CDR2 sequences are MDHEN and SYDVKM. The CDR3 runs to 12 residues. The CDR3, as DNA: TGTGCCAGCAAAACTTCCAATCAGCCCCAGCATTTT. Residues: CASKTSNQPQHF.

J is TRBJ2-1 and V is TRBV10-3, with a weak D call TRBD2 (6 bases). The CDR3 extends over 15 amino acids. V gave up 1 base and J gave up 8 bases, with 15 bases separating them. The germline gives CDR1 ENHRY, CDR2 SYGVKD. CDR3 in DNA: TGTGCCATCAGTGAGTATGGCGGGAACAGAGATGAGCAGTTCTTC. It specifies CAISEYGGNRDEQFF.

The CDR3 nucleotides read TGCGCCAGCAGCCAAGATCGGACAGGGGCTAATGAAAAACTGTTTTTT. Protein product: CASSQDRTGANEKLFF. The V gene is TRBV4-1, the J gene TRBJ1-4, with TRBD1 matching over 9 bases. CDR1 and CDR2 from the germline V gene are MGHRA and YSYEKL. J gave up 3 bases and V 0 bases, and 2 bases lay outside the gene matches. The CDR3 consists of 16 residues.

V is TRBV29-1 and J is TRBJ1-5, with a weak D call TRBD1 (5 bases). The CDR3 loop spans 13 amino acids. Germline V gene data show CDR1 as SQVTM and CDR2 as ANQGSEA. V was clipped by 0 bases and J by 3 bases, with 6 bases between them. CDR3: CSVEEGVNQPQHF. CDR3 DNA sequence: TGCAGCGTTGAAGAAGGGGTCAATCAGCCCCAGCATTTT.

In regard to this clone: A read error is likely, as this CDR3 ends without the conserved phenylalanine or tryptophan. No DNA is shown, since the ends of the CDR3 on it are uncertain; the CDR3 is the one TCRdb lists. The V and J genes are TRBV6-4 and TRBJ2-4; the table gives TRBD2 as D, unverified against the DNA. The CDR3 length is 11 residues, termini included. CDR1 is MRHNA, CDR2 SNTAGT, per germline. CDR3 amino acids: CASSDRAGAKV.

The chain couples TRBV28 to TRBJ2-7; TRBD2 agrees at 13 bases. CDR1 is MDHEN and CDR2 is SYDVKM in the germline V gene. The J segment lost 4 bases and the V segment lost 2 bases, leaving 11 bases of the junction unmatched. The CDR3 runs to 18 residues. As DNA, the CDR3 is TGTGCCAGCAGTTTAACCCGCCGGACTAGCGGGAGCACTTACGAGCAGTACTTC. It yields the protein CASSLTRRTSGSTYEQYF. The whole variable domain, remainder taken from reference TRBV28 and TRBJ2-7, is DVKVTQSSRYLVKRTGEKVFLECVQDMDHENMFWYRQDPGLGLRLIYFSYDVKMKEKGDIPEGYSVSREKKERFSLILESASTNQTSMYLCASSLTRRTSGSTYEQYFGPGTRLTVT.

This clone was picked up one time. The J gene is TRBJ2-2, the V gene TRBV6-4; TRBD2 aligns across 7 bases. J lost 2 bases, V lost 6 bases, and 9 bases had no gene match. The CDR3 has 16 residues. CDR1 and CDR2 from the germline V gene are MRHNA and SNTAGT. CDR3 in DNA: TGTGCCAGCAGCGCCGTACCAGCGGGAAACACCGGGGAGCTGTTTTTT. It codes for CASSAVPAGNTGELFF.

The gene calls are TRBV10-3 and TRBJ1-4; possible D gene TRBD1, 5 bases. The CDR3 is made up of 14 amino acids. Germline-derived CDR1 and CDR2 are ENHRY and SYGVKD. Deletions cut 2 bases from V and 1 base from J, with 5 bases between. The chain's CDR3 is CAISEGQTNEKLFF. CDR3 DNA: TGTGCCATCAGTGAGGGACAAACTAATGAAAAACTGTTTTTT.

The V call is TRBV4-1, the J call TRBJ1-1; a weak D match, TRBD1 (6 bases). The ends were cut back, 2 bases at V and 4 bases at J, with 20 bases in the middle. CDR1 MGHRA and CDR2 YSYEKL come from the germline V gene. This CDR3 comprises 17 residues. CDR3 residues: CASSQPSVGGVGTEAFF. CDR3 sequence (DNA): TGCGCCAGCAGCCAACCCTCGGTAGGGGGGGTGGGCACTGAAGCTTTCTTT.

For the CDR3, the DNA is TGTGCCAGCAGTTTACCAGGAAGTTACTCCTACGAGCAGTACTTC. As protein: CASSLPGSYSYEQYF. This chain uses TRBV28 with TRBJ2-7; D is unresolved. Per germline, CDR1 MDHEN and CDR2 SYDVKM. The CDR3 runs 15 residues. V lost 2 bases and J lost 0, with 11 bases in between. Based on the CDR3 plus reference TRBV28 and TRBJ2-7, the full variable domain is DVKVTQSSRYLVKRTGEKVFLECVQDMDHENMFWYRQDPGLGLRLIYFSYDVKMKEKGDIPEGYSVSREKKERFSLILESASTNQTSMYLCASSLPGSYSYEQYFGPGTRLTVT.

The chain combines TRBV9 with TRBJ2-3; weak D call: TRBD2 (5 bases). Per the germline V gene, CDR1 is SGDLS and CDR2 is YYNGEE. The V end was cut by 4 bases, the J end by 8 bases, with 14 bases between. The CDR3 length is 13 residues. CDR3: CASSPPNAGTQYF. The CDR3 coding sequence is TGTGCCAGCAGCCCCCCAAATGCGGGTACGCAGTATTTT.

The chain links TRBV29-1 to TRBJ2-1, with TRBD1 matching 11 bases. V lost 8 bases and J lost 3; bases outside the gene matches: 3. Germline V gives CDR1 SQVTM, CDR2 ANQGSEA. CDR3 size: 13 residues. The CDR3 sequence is CSTGTGGYNEQFF. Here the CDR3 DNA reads TGCAGCACCGGGACAGGGGGCTACAATGAGCAGTTCTTC.